This TCR beta chain came from a study of blood T cell repertoires in COVID-19. Study overall: Samples came from the United States, Italy and Spain, spanning acute and convalescent COVID-19. T cells, B-cell-depleted T cells, or PBMCs supplied cDNA or gDNA.

In the original processing: Estimation of nucleated cell counts was performed using reference gene primer amplification. The table came from immunoSEQ multiplex PCR; TCRdb's copy has only in-frame clones and leaves some out. V and J calls and clone size are those listed in that table; D and trimming were worked out from the DNA. The table includes under 150,000 clones, 88% detected once. Trimming cost V 0 bases and J 5 bases; bases outside gene matches: 10. There are 16 residues in the CDR3. Germline assignment: CDR1 SEHNR and CDR2 FQNEAQ (reference sequence). The chain combines TRBV7-9 with TRBJ2-7; TRBD2 matches at 7 bases. This clonotype was sampled from a human donor in a cohort sampled during active COVID-19. The source material was peripheral blood. As DNA, the CDR3 is TGTGCCAGCAGCTTAGCTTCGGGGGGAGTTCCCAACGAGCAGTACTTC. Protein sequence: CASSLASGGVPNEQYF.